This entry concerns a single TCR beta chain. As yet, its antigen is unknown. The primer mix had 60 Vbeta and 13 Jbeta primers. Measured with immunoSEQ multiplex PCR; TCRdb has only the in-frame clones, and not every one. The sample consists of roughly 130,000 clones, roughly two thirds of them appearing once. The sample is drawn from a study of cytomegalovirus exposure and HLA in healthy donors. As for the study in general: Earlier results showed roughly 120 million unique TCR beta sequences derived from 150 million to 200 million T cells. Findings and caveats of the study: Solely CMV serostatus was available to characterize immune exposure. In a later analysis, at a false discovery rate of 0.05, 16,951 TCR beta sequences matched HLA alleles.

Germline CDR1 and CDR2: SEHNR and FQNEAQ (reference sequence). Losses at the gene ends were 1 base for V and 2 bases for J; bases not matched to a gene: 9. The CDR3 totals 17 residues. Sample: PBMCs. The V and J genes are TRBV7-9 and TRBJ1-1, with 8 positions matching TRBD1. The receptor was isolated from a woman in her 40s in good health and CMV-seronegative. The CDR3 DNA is TGTGCCAGCAGCTTAGTCTATAGGGCAGGGGGCAACACTGAAGCTTTCTTT. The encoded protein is CASSLVYRAGGNTEAFF. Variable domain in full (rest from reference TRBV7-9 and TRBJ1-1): DTGVSQNPRHKITKRGQNVTFRCDPISEHNRLYWYRQTLGQGPEFLTYFQNEAQLEKSRLLSDRFSAERPKGSFSTLEIQRTEQGDSAMYLCASSLVYRAGGNTEAFFGQGTRLTVV.